This TCR beta chain comes out of a study of T cells in Graves' hyperthyroidism and ophthalmopathy. TCR beta CDR3 regions were amplified from RNA transcripts. An initial round of RT-PCR targeting the TCR CDR3 relied on the HTBI primer set. TCRdb redid the calling of the multiplex PCR reads with MiXCR, one entry per CDR3 protein. The sample yields more than 550,000 distinct CDR3 sequences, 15% to 20% seen once. V lost 1 base to trimming and J lost 6 bases, with 7 bases between them. The CDR3 sequence is 13 residues long. CDR1 is SGHTA, CDR2 FQGNSA, per germline. V is TRBV7-2 and J is TRBJ2-1; D ambiguous. Sequencing used blood. The receptor was derived from a man in his forties or fifties with Graves' hyperthyroidism. DNA for the CDR3: TGTGCCAGCAGCTTAGTAGCCCCCAATGAGCAGTTCTTC. This translates into CASSLVAPNEQFF.